A single sample is the source of the 30 T cell receptor beta chains below, sequenced in a study of glioma-infiltrating T cells after dendritic cell vaccination. Libraries were prepared by immunoSEQ multiplex PCR; TCRdb keeps only in-frame clonotypes and omits some of them. The sample lists about 82,000 clones; about 90% were seen once. Sequenced material: blood, taken before dendritic cell vaccination. The receptors stem from a human donor with glioblastoma.

This chain joins TRBV11-2 and TRBJ1-3; D gene ambiguous. V lost 1 base to trimming and J lost 0 bases, with 10 bases between them. Germline V lookup: CDR1 SGHAT, CDR2 FQNNGV. The CDR3 has 16 residues. CDR3 amino acids: CASSLGSRLSGNTIYF. In DNA form, the CDR3 reads TGTGCCAGCAGCTTAGGTAGCCGTCTCTCTGGAAACACCATATATTTT.

This sequence joins TRBV13 and TRBJ1-1, with D tentatively TRBD1 (6 bases). Germline CDR1 reads PRHDT; CDR2 reads FYEKMQ (reference sequence). V shed 6 bases and J shed 1 base, with 12 bases lying between them. The CDR3 contains 14 residues. The CDR3 coding sequence is TGTGCCAGCAGACCAACAGGGCAGAACACTGAAGCTTTCTTT. Protein: CASRPTGQNTEAFF.

The CDR3 DNA reads TGTGCCAGCAGTTACGGGGGACAGGGGAACACTGAAGCTTTCTTT. Translated, it gives CASSYGGQGNTEAFF. The rearrangement joins TRBV6-5 to TRBJ1-1; 9 bases map to TRBD1. This CDR3 spans 15 amino acids. Germline V lookup: CDR1 MNHEY, CDR2 SVGAGI. Trimming at V came to 2 bases and at J to 1 base, leaving 2 bases not matched to a gene.

This chain uses TRBV29-1 with TRBJ1-4; 7 bases are shared with TRBD1. The germline V gene encodes CDR1 SQVTM and CDR2 ANQGSEA. Germline trimming cut 7 bases from V and 7 bases from J; bases unmatched to any gene: 3. This CDR3 has 11 residues. The CDR3 nucleotides read TGCAGCGCGGGGGACAGTGAAAAACTGTTTTTT. Residues: CSAGDSEKLFF. Full variable domain (missing parts from reference TRBV29-1 and TRBJ1-4): SAVISQKPSRDICQRGTSLTIQCQVDSQVTMMFWYRQQPGQSLTLIATANQGSEATYESGFVIDKFPISRPNLTFSTLTVSNMSPEDSSIYLCSAGDSEKLFFGSGTQLSVL.

The chain carries TRBV19 and TRBJ2-1; TRBD1 is a possible D gene (6 bases). Trimming shortened V by 7 bases and J by 4 bases, and 14 bases separated the two germline ends. In germline, CDR1 is LNHDA, CDR2 SQIVND (reference sequence). The CDR3 loop spans 14 amino acids. The CDR3 DNA reads as TGTGCCAGTAATTCTCAGGGGCTTTACAATGAGCAGTTCTTC. Protein: CASNSQGLYNEQFF.

The chain recombines TRBV5-1 with TRBJ2-7, with D perhaps matching TRBD1 (6 bases). Trimming shortened V by 0 bases and J by 6 bases, and 13 bases separated the two germline ends. The CDR3 length is 14 residues. Germline CDR1 SGHRS, CDR2 YFSETQ. The CDR3 nucleotides are TGCGCCAGCAGCTTGGAGGACAGCTCTATCGAGCAGTACTTC. Its translation: CASSLEDSSIEQYF.

V and J are TRBV6-5 and TRBJ1-2; D is possibly TRBD1 (5 bases). CDR1 is MNHEY and CDR2 is SVGAGI in the germline V gene. This CDR3 spans 13 amino acids. The V end lost 2 bases, the J end lost 3 bases, and 7 bases lay between the germline ends. The CDR3 DNA follows: TGTGCCAGCAGTTACGACAGATACTATGGCTACACCTTC. Protein: CASSYDRYYGYTF.

This clone was seen more than once but under ten times. The genes are TRBV6-5 and TRBJ2-7; 16 bases line up with TRBD2. CDR3 length equals 14 residues. Germline CDR1 MNHEY, CDR2 SVGAGI. With 6 bases clipped from V and 13 bases from J, the junction kept 9 bases outside the gene matches. The CDR3, as DNA: TGTGCCAGCAGCCTACCGGGACTAGCGGGAGGGATTTACTTC. It codes for CASSLPGLAGGIYF.

This rearrangement joins TRBV11-2 to TRBJ2-7; D not certain. The CDR3 spans 12 residues. The germline V gene encodes CDR1 SGHAT and CDR2 FQNNGV. V was pared by 5 bases and J by 0 bases, with 5 bases between. The CDR3 loop is CASSLSSYEQYF. CDR3 coding DNA: TGTGCCAGCAGCCTAAGCTCCTACGAGCAGTACTTC. The variable domain in full, completed from reference TRBV11-2 and TRBJ2-7, reads EAGVAQSPRYKIIEKRQSVAFWCNPISGHATLYWYQQILGQGPKLLIQFQNNGVVDDSQLPKDRFSAERLKGVDSTLKIQPAKLEDSAVYLCASSLSSYEQYFGPGTRLTVT.

The chain combines TRBV20-1 with TRBJ2-7, with D perhaps matching TRBD2 (6 bases). V gave up 6 bases and J gave up 5 bases, with 11 bases separating them. Looked up from germline, CDR1 is DFQATT and CDR2 is SNEGSKA (reference sequence). The CDR3 runs to 11 residues. CDR3 DNA sequence: TGCAGTGCGGCGAGGGAGGACGAGCAGTACTTC. The encoded protein is CSAAREDEQYF.

The rearrangement uses TRBV10-2 and TRBJ2-7, with 10 bases aligning to TRBD2. Germline loops: CDR1 WSHSY, CDR2 SAAADI. Trimming at V came to 3 bases and at J to 4 bases, leaving 15 bases not matched to a gene. The CDR3 is 18 residues long. The CDR3 DNA reads as TGCGCCAGCAGTGACTATGCGGGGACTAGCGAGATGATTTACGAGCAGTACTTC. The encoded protein is CASSDYAGTSEMIYEQYF.

The rearrangement links TRBV6-1 to TRBJ1-1; D gene unclear. Deletions cut 8 bases from V and 5 bases from J, with 12 bases between. This CDR3 contains 12 residues. Germline CDR1 and CDR2: MNHNS and SASEGT. CDR3 protein: CASEGRRTEAFF. In nucleotides, the CDR3 is TGTGCCAGCGAGGGCCGGAGAACTGAAGCTTTCTTT.

The J gene is TRBJ1-5, the V gene TRBV10-3; D unclear. The CDR3 spans 13 residues. From germline, CDR1 is ENHRY and CDR2 SYGVKD. With 3 bases removed from V and 4 bases from J, the gap between germline ends came to 7 bases. This chain's CDR3 is CAISDPGNQPQHF. The CDR3 DNA sequence: TGTGCCATCAGTGACCCCGGGAATCAGCCCCAGCATTTT.

The CDR3 DNA reads as TGCGCCAGCAGTGGAAGGCGGGGGCCCGCGGAGACCCAGTACTTC. Its protein is CASSGRRGPAETQYF. This chain connects TRBV10-2 to TRBJ2-5; a weak D match, TRBD2 (7 bases). CDR3 size: 15 residues. V lost 4 bases, J lost 5 bases, and 17 bases lay in between. Germline V gives CDR1 WSHSY, CDR2 SAAADI.

V and J are TRBV9 and TRBJ1-3; D might be TRBD1 (5 bases). V was pared by 4 bases and J by 0 bases, with 14 bases between. Germline CDR1 reads SGDLS; CDR2 reads YYNGEE. The CDR3 runs 16 residues. CDR3 amino acids: CASSIGAGLSGNTIYF. The CDR3 nucleotides are TGTGCCAGCAGCATCGGAGCAGGGCTCTCTGGAAACACCATATATTTT.

The chain combines TRBV6-4 with TRBJ2-1; 10 nucleotides line up with TRBD2. The ends lost 0 bases at V and 8 bases at J; junction bases unmatched: 13. Per the germline V gene, CDR1 is MRHNA and CDR2 is SNTAGT. This CDR3 has 18 amino acids. The CDR3 spells CASSDSPQGGLAGDEQFF. DNA for the CDR3: TGTGCCAGCAGTGACTCGCCCCAAGGGGGGCTAGCGGGAGATGAGCAGTTCTTC.

The V and J genes are TRBV7-2 and TRBJ2-5; 11 bases match TRBD1. The CDR3 covers 16 residues. V was clipped by 4 bases and J by 5 bases; unmatched bases: 9. Germline lookup yields CDR1 SGHTA and CDR2 FQGNSA. This CDR3 reads CASSSDGDRGGETQYF. The CDR3 coding sequence is TGTGCCAGCAGCTCAGACGGGGACAGGGGGGGGGAGACCCAGTACTTC.

A single count supports this clone. V and J are TRBV6-1 and TRBJ2-3; TRBD2 matches at 8 bases. V shed 3 bases, J shed 0 bases, and the junction held 2 bases outside the gene matches. Germline V CDR1 and CDR2: MNHNS, SASEGT. The length of the CDR3 is 15 residues. The CDR3 DNA follows: TGTGCCAGCAGTGATAGCGGGGCCAGCACAGATACGCAGTATTTT. As protein: CASSDSGASTDTQYF.

V gene TRBV5-8 combines with J gene TRBJ2-2; 7 bases line up with TRBD1. The CDR3 is 14 residues long. CDR1 SGHTS and CDR2 YDEGEE come from the germline V gene. V lost 0 bases, J lost 5 bases, and 1 base stayed unmatched. This CDR3 reads CASSLVQGTGELFF. The CDR3 coding sequence is TGTGCCAGCAGCTTGGTACAGGGGACCGGGGAGCTGTTTTTT. The whole variable domain, filled in from reference TRBV5-8 and TRBJ2-2, reads EAGVTQSPTHLIKTRGQQATLRCSPISGHTSVYWYQQALGLGLQFLLWYDEGEERNRGNFPPRFSGRQFPNYSSELNVNALELEDSALYLCASSLVQGTGELFFGEGSRLTVL.

This chain connects TRBV12-1 to TRBJ2-7; the table's TRBD2 call for D was not verified on the DNA. TRBV12-1 is noted as a pseudogene. This CDR3 region has 12 residues. The CDR3 coding sequence is TGTGCCAGCAGCCCGGGTGGGTACGAGCAGTACTTC. It encodes CASSPGGYEQYF.

This clone was found once. The rearrangement joins TRBV21-1 to TRBJ2-7; the table names TRBD1, a call not compared with the DNA. TRBV21-1 is deemed a pseudogene. The CDR3 totals 15 residues. As DNA, the CDR3 is TGTGCCAGCGGTCGTCCGGGACAGGGTTATTACGAGCAGTACTTC. This codes for CASGRPGQGYYEQYF.

V usage is TRBV27 and J usage is TRBJ2-7; 7 nucleotides agree with TRBD1. V was pared by 6 bases and J by 6 bases, with 11 bases of the junction left unmatched. This CDR3 has 14 residues. The germline gives CDR1 MNHEY, CDR2 SMNVEV (reference sequence). The CDR3 is CASSGRFSGGEQYF. The CDR3 DNA follows: TGTGCCAGCAGCGGACGATTTTCAGGGGGCGAGCAGTACTTC.

This chain uses TRBV5-1 with TRBJ2-3; 8 bases are shared with TRBD1. The CDR3 has 15 residues. The germline CDR1 and CDR2 sequences are SGHRS and YFSETQ. J was trimmed by 6 bases and V by 0 bases; bases with no gene match: 6. DNA of the CDR3: TGCGCCAGCAGCTTGGCTGGACAGGGAGCGGATACGCAGTATTTT. It encodes CASSLAGQGADTQYF.

The chain links TRBV30 to TRBJ2-3; maybe TRBD2 (5 bases). V was pared by 2 bases and J by 8 bases, with 14 bases between. Germline V CDR1 and CDR2: GTSNPN, SVGIG (reference sequence). This CDR3 has 13 residues. The CDR3 DNA reads TGTGCCTGGAGTCGGAGGAGTTCCGCTACGCAGTATTTT. This gives the protein CAWSRRSSATQYF.

This chain links TRBV10-3 with TRBJ1-4; TRBD1 matches 9 bases. The CDR3 is made up of 14 amino acids. The trim removed 6 bases at V and 8 bases at J, leaving 7 bases unmatched. Germline CDR1 is ENHRY and CDR2 is SYGVKD. The chain's CDR3 is CAIRPGQGSEKLFF. In DNA form, the CDR3 reads TGTGCCATCAGGCCGGGACAGGGTAGCGAAAAACTGTTTTTT.

The chain is built from TRBV9 and TRBJ1-4, with TRBD1 matching over 11 bases. Germline V lookup: CDR1 SGDLS, CDR2 YYNGEE. Trimming took 4 bases from V and 5 from J; bases not matched to a gene: 4. The CDR3 contains 15 residues. In DNA form, the CDR3 reads TGTGCCAGCAGCCCCCGGGACAGGGGGAATGAAAAACTGTTTTTT. It translates to CASSPRDRGNEKLFF.

The V call is TRBV29-1, the J call TRBJ1-5; the match to TRBD1 covers 7 bases. J lost 0 bases, V lost 6 bases, and 2 bases had no gene match. The length of the CDR3 is 13 residues. Germline-derived CDR1 and CDR2 are SQVTM and ANQGSEA. The CDR3 nucleotides read TGCAGCGTCCGGGACAGTAGCAATCAGCCCCAGCATTTT. Residues: CSVRDSSNQPQHF.

V usage is TRBV30 and J usage is TRBJ1-6; 9 bases fit TRBD1. CDR1 is GTSNPN, CDR2 SVGIG, per germline (reference sequence). V was pared by 3 bases and J by 11 bases, with 11 bases of the junction left unmatched. There are 15 residues in the CDR3. The CDR3 loop is CAWRDTLGQGAPLHF. The CDR3 DNA is TGTGCCTGGAGGGATACCTTGGGACAGGGAGCACCCCTCCACTTT.

This chain links TRBV14 with TRBJ2-7; D perhaps matches TRBD2 (5 bases). The CDR3 is made up of 14 amino acids. In germline, CDR1 is SGHDN, CDR2 FVKESK. V gave up 3 bases and J gave up 2 bases, with 11 bases separating them. The CDR3: CASSHVGGPYEQYF. In nucleotides, the CDR3 is TGTGCCAGCAGCCACGTAGGCGGGCCCTACGAGCAGTACTTC.

The chain combines TRBV6-5 with TRBJ1-5; D gene uncertain. Germline CDR1 is MNHEY and CDR2 is SVGAGI. V was cut by 5 bases and J by 4 bases, with 6 bases left in between. This CDR3 is 12 amino acids long. CDR3 protein: CASSAGNQPQHF. The CDR3 coding sequence is TGTGCCAGCAGTGCAGGAAATCAGCCCCAGCATTTT.